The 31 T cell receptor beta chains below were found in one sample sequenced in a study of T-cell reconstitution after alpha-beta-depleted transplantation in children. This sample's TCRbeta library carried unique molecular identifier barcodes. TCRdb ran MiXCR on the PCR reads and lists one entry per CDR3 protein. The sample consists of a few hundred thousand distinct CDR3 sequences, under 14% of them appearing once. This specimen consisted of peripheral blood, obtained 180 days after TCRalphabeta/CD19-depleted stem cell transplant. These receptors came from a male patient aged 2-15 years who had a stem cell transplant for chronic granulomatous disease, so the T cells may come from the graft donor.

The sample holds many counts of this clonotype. CDR3 in DNA: TGTGCCAGCAGTAAGGGGGGGGGCCTTAGCGGGGAGCTGTTTTTT. It is translated as CASSKGGGLSGELFF. The V gene is TRBV12-3 or TRBV12-4, the J gene TRBJ2-2; TRBD2 is a possible D gene (7 bases). The CDR3 is 15 amino acids. The V gene lost 5 bases and the J gene lost 7 bases, with 17 bases spanning the gap.

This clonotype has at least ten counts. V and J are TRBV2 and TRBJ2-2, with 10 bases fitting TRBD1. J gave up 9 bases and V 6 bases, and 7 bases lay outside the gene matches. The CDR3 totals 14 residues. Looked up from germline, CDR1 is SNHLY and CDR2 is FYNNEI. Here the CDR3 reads CASSYDRGRRELFF. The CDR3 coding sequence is TGTGCCAGCAGCTATGACAGGGGGCGCAGGGAGCTGTTTTTT.

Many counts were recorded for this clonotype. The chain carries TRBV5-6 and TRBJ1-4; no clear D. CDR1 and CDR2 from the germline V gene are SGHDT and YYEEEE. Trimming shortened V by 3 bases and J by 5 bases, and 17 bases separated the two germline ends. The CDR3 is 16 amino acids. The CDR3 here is CASSSLDSGLNEKLFF. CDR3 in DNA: TGTGCCAGCAGCTCCTTGGATTCGGGGTTAAATGAAAAACTGTTTTTT.

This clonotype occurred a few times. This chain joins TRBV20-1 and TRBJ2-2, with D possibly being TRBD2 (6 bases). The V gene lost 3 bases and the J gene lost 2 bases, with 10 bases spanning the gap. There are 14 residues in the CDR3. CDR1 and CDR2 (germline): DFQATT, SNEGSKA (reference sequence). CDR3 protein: CSARHSGNTGELFF. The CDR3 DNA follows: TGCAGTGCTAGGCATAGCGGAAACACCGGGGAGCTGTTTTTT.

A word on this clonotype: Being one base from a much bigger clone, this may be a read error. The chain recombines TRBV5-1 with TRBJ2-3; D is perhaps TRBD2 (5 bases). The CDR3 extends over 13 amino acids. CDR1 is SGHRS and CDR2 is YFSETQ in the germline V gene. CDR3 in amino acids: CARSGPPPHTQYF. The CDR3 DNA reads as TGCGCCCGCAGCGGCCCCCCCCCGCATACGCAGTATTTT.

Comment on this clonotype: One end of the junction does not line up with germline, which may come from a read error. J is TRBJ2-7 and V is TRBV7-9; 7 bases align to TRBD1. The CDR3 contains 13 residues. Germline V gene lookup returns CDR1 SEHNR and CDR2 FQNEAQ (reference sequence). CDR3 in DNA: TGTGCCAGCAGCCTCGGACAGGCCTACGAGCAGTCCTTC. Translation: CASSLGQAYEQSF.

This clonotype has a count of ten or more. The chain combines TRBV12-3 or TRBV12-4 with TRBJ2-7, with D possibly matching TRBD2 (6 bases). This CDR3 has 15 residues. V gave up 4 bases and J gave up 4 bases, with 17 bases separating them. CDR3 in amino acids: CASSSGSREWYEQYF. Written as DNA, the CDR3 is TGTGCCAGCAGTTCCGGTAGTCGGGAGTGGTACGAGCAGTACTTC.

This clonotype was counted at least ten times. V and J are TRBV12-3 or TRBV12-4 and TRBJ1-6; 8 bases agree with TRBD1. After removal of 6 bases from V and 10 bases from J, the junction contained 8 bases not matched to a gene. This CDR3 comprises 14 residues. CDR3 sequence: CASSLTGGRSPLHF. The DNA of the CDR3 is TGTGCCAGCAGCCTCACAGGGGGGCGATCACCCCTCCACTTT.

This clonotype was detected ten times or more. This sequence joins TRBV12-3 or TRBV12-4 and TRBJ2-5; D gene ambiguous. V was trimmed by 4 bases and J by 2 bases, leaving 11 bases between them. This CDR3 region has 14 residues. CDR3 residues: CASSSLYGQETQYF. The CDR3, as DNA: TGTGCCAGCAGTTCGTTATACGGACAAGAGACCCAGTACTTC.

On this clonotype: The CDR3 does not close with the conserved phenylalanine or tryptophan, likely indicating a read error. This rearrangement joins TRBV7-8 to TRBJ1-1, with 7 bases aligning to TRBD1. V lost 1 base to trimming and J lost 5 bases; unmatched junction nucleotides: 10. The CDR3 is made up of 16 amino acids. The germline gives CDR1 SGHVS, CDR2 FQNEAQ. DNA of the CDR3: TGTGCCAGCAGCTTAGGCCCAGGGGGTGGAGGGACTGAAGCTTTCATT. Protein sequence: CASSLGPGGGGTEAFI.

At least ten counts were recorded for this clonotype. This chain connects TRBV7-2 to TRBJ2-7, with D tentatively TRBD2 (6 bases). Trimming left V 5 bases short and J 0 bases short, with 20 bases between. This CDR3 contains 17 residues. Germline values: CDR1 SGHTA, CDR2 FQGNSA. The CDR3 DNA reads TGTGCCAGCAGCCCCGGTTTTGGCGGGGTCTTCTCCTACGAGCAGTACTTC. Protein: CASSPGFGGVFSYEQYF.

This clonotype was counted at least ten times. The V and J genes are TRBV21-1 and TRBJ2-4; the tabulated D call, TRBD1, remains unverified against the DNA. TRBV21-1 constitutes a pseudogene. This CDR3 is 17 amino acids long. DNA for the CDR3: TGTGCCAGCTCTGGTTCGCCTATCGACAGGGCCAAAAACATTCAGTACTTC. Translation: CASSGSPIDRAKNIQYF.

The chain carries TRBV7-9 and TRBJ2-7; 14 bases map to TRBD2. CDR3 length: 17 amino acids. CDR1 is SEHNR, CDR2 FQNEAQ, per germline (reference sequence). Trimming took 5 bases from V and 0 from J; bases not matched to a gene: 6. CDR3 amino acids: CASSEGLAGGLSYEQYF. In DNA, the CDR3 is TGTGCCAGCAGCGAAGGACTAGCGGGAGGTCTCTCCTACGAGCAGTACTTC.

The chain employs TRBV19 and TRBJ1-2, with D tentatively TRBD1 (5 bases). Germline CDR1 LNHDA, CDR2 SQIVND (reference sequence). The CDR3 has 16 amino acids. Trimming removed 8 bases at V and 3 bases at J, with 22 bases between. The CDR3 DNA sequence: TGTGCCAGTCAAGTGGATGGTGGAGGGACGCACTATGGCTACACCTTC. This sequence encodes CASQVDGGGTHYGYTF. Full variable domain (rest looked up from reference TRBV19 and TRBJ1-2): DGGITQSPKYLFRKEGQNVTLSCEQNLNHDAMYWYRQDPGQGLRLIYYSQIVNDFQKGDIAEGYSVSREKKESFPLTVTSAQKNPTAFYLCASQVDGGGTHYGYTFGSGTRLTVV.

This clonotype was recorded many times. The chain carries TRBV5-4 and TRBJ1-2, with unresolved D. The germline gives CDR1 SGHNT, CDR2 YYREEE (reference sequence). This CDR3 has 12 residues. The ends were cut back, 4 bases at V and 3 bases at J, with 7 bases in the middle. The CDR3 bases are TGTGCCAGCAGCCCGGGTGACTATGGCTACACCTTC. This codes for CASSPGDYGYTF.

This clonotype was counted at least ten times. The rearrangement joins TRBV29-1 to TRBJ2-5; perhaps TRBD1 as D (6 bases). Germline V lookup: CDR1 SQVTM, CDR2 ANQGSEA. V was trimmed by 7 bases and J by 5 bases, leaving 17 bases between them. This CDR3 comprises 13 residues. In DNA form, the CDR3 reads TGCAGCGCCTTTCGAGGGGGTAGGGAGACCCAGTACTTC. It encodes CSAFRGGRETQYF.

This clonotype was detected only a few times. In DNA, the CDR3 is TGTGCCAGCAGCTCATGGACAGGGTCTCCCTACGAGCAGTACTTC. Its protein product is CASSSWTGSPYEQYF. V gene TRBV7-6 combines with J gene TRBJ2-7; 8 nucleotides agree with TRBD1. This CDR3 has 15 amino acids. With 4 bases clipped from V and 2 bases from J, the junction kept 7 bases outside the gene matches. The V gene's germline CDR1 is SGHVS and CDR2 FNYEAQ.

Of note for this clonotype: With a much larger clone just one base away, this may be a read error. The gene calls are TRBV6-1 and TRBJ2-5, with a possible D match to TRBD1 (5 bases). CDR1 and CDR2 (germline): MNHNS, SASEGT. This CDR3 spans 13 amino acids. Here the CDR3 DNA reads TGTGCCTGCAGTGATGACAGAAGAGAGACCCAGTACTTC. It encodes CACSDDRRETQYF.

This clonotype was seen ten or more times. CDR3 sequence reads: CSVDASKSKNNEQFF. CDR3 nucleotide sequence: TGCAGCGTCGACGCTAGCAAGTCAAAAAACAATGAGCAGTTCTTC. The chain links TRBV29-1 to TRBJ2-1, with D possibly matching TRBD2 (5 bases). The CDR3 consists of 15 residues. V shed 6 bases and J shed 5 bases, with 20 bases lying between them. The germline gives CDR1 SQVTM, CDR2 ANQGSEA.

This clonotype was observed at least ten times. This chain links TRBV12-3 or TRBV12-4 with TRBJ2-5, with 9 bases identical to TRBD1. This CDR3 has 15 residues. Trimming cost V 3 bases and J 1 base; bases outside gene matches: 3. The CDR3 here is CASSFWDRAQETQYF. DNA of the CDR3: TGTGCCAGCAGTTTCTGGGACAGGGCCCAAGAGACCCAGTACTTC.

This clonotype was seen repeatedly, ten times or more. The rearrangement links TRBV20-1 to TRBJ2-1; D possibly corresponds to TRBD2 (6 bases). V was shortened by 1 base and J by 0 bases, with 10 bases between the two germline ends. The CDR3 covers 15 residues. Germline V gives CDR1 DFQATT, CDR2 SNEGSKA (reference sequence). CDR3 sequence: CSARVVGSSYNEQFF. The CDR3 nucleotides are TGCAGTGCTAGAGTTGTCGGGAGCTCCTACAATGAGCAGTTCTTC.

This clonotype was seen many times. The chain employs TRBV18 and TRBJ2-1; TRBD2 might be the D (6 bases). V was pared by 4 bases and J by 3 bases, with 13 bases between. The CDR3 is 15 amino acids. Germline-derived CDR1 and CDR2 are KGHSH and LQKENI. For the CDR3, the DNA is TGTGCCAGCTCACTGAGGGAGGTGTTCTACAATGAGCAGTTCTTC. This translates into CASSLREVFYNEQFF.

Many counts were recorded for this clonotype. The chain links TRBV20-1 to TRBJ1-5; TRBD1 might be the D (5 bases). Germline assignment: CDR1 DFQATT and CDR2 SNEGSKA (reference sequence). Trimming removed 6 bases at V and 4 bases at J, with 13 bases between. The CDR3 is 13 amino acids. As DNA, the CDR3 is TGCAGTGCAGGTCGACAGTCAAATCAGCCCCAGCATTTT. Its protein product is CSAGRQSNQPQHF.

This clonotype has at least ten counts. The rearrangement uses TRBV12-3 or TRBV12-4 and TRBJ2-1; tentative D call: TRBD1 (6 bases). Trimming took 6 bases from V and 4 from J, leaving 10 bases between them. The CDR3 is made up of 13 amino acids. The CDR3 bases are TGTGCCAGCAGCAAGGACAGATACAATGAGCAGTTCTTC. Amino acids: CASSKDRYNEQFF.

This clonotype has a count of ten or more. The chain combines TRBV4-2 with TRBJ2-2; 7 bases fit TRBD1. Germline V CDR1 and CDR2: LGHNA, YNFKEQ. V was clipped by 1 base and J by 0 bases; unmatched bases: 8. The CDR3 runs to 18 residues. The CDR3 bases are TGTGCCAGCAGCCAAGTCCGTTGGCAGGGGGCGAACACCGGGGAGCTGTTTTTT. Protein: CASSQVRWQGANTGELFF.

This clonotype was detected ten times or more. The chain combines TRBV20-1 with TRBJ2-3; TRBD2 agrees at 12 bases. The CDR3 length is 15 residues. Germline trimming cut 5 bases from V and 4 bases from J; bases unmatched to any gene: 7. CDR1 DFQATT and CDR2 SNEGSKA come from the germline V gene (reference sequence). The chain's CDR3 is CSAPRLAGDPDTQYF. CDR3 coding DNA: TGCAGTGCTCCCCGACTAGCGGGAGACCCAGATACGCAGTATTTT.

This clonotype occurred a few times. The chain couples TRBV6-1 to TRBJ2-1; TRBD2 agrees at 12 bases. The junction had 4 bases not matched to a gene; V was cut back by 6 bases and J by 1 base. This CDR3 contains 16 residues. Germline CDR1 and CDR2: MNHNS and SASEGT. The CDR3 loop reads CASRPGTSGSYNEQFF. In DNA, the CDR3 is TGTGCCAGCAGGCCCGGGACTAGCGGGTCCTACAATGAGCAGTTCTTC.

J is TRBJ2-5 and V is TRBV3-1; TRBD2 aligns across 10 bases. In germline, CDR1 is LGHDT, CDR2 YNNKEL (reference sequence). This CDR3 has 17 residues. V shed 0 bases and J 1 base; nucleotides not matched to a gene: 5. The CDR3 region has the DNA TGTGCCAGCAGCCAAGACTATAGACTAGCGGGCCAAGAGACCCAGTACTTC. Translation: CASSQDYRLAGQETQYF.

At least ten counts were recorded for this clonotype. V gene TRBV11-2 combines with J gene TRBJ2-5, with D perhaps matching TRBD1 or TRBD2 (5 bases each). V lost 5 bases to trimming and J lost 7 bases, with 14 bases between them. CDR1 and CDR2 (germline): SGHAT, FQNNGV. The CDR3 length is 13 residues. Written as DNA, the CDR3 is TGTGCCAGCAGCCTCTCTAGCCAGGGGACCCAGTACTTC. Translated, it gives CASSLSSQGTQYF.

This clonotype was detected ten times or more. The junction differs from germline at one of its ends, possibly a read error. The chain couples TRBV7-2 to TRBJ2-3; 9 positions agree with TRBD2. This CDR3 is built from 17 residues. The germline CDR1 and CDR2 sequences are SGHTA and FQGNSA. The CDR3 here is CAGSLAKVAGVADTQYF. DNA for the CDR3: TGTGCCGGCAGCTTAGCGAAGGTAGCGGGAGTCGCGGATACGCAGTATTTT.

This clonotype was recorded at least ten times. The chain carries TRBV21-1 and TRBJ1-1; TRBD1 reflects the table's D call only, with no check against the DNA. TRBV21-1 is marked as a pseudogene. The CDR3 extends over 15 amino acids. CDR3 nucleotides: TGTGCCAGCAGCAAAGTCAGGGCGGGGAACACTGAAGCTTTCTTT. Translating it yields CASSKVRAGNTEAFF.